The clone carrying this T cell receptor (beta chain) was detected once. The junction does not match germline at one end; this may be a read error. Other DNA sequences of this sample code for an identical CDR3. Self-reported history from a screening survey and questionnaire set each donor's cohort. These data belong to a study of blood T cell repertoires in COVID-19. Here immunoSEQ multiplex PCR was the method, and the copy in TCRdb shows in-frame clones only, minus some. This sample has roughly 330,000 clones, with 80% to 90% found just once. Germline V gene data show CDR1 as SNHLY and CDR2 as FYNNEI. This CDR3 region has 13 residues.

The receptor comes from a young woman who had recovered from COVID-19. This rearrangement joins TRBV2 to TRBJ1-1; no definite D call. Sequenced material: PBMCs or T cells enriched from blood (not recorded which). In nucleotides, the CDR3 is TGTGCCAGCAGGACCGACTTGAACACTGAAGCCTTCTTT. Translation: CASRTDLNTEAFF.